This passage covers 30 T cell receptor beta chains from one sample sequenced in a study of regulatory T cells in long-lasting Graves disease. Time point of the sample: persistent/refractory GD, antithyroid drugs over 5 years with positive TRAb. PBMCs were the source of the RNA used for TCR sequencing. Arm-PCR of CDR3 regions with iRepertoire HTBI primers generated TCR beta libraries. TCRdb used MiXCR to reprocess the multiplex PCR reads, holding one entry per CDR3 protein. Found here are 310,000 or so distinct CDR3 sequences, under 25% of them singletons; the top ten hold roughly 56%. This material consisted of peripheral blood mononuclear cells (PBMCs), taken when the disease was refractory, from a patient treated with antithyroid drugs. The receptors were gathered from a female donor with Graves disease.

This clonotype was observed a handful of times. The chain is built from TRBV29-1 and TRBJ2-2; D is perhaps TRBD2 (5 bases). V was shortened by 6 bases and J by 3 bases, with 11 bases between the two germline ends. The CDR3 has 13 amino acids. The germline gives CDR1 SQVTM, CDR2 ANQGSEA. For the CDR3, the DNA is TGCAGCGTCTCTGACTATTACACCGGGGAGCTGTTTTTT. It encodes CSVSDYYTGELFF.

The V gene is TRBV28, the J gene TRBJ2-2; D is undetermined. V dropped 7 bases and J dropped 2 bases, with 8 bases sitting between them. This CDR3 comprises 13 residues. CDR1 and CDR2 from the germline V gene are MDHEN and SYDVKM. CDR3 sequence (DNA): TGTGCCAGCACCCTAATTAACACCGGGGAGCTGTTTTTT. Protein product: CASTLINTGELFF. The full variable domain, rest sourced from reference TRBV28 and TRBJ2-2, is DVKVTQSSRYLVKRTGEKVFLECVQDMDHENMFWYRQDPGLGLRLIYFSYDVKMKEKGDIPEGYSVSREKKERFSLILESASTNQTSMYLCASTLINTGELFFGEGSRLTVL.

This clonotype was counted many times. CDR3 sequence (DNA): TGTGCCAGCGGGGCACGGCTACGCACCGGGGAGCTGTTTTTT. It yields the protein CASGARLRTGELFF. The V gene is TRBV28, the J gene TRBJ2-2, with D possibly being TRBD1 (5 bases). Germline CDR1 MDHEN, CDR2 SYDVKM. The V end lost 8 bases, the J end lost 4 bases, and 14 bases lay between the germline ends. CDR3 length: 14 residues. The complete variable domain, with remaining parts taken from reference TRBV28 and TRBJ2-2, reads DVKVTQSSRYLVKRTGEKVFLECVQDMDHENMFWYRQDPGLGLRLIYFSYDVKMKEKGDIPEGYSVSREKKERFSLILESASTNQTSMYLCASGARLRTGELFFGEGSRLTVL.

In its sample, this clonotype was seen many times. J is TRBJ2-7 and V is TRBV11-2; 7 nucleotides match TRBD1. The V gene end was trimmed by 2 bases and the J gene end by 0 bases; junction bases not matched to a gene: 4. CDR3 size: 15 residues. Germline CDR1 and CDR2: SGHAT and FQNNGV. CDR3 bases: TGTGCCAGCAGCTTAAGGACAGGCCCCTCCTACGAGCAGTACTTC. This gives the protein CASSLRTGPSYEQYF.

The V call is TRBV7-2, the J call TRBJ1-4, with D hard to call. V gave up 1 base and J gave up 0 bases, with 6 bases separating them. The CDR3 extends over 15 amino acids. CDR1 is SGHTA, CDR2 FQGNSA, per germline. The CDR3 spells CASSLDSSTNEKLFF. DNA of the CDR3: TGTGCCAGCAGCTTAGATAGCTCAACTAATGAAAAACTGTTTTTT.

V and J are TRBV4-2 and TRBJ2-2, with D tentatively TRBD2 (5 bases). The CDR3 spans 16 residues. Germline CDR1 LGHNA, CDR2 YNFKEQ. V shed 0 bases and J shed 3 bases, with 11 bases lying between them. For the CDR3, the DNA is TGTGCCAGCAGCCAAGACCCAGCGGACCACACCGGGGAGCTGTTTTTT. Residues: CASSQDPADHTGELFF.

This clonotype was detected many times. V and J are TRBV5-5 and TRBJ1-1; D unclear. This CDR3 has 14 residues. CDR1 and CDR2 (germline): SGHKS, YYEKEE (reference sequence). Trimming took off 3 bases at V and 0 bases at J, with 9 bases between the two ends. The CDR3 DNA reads TGTGCCAGCAGCTCGCGGAGGCTGAACACTGAAGCTTTCTTT. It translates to CASSSRRLNTEAFF.

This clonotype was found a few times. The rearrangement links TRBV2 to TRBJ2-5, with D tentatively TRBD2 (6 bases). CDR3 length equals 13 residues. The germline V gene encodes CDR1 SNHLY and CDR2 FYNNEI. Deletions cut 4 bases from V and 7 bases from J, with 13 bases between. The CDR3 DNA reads TGTGCCAGCAGTGCGGAGACTAGGGGGACCCAGTACTTC. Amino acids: CASSAETRGTQYF.

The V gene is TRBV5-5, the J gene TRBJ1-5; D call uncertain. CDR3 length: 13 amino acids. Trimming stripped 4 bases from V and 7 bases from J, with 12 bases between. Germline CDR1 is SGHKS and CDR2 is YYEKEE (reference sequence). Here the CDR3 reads CASSAGLGQPQHF. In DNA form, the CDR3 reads TGTGCCAGCAGCGCGGGCCTGGGACAGCCCCAGCATTTT.

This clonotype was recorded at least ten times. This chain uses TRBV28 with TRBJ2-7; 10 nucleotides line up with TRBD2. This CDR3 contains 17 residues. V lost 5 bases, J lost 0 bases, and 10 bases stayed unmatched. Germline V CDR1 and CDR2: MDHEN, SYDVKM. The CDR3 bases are TGTGCCAGCAGTCTTCACCCAGGACTAGCGGTCTCCTACGAGCAGTACTTC. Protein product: CASSLHPGLAVSYEQYF.

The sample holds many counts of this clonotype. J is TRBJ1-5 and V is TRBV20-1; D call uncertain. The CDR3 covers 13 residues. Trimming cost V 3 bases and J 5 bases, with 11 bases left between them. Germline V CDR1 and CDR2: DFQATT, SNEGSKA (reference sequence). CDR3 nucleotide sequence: TGCAGTGCTAGCCGGGGTGGGGATCAGCCCCAGCATTTT. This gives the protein CSASRGGDQPQHF.

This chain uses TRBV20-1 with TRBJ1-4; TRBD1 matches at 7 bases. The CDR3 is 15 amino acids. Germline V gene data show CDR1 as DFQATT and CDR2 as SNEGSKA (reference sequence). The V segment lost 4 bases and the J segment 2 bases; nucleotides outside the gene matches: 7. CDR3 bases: TGCAGTGCTACGACAGGGTCGGGGACTAATGAAAAACTGTTTTTT. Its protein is CSATTGSGTNEKLFF.

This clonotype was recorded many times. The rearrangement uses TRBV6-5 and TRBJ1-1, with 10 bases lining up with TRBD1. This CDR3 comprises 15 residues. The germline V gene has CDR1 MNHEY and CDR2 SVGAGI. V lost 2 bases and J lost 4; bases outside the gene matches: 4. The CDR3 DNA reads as TGTGCCAGCAGTTACGGGACAGGGGTACGCACTGAAGCTTTCTTT. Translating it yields CASSYGTGVRTEAFF.

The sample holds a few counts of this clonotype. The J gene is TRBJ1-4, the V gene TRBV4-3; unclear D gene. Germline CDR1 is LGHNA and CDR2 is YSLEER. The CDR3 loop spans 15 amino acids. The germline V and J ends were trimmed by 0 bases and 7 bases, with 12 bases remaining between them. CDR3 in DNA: TGCGCCAGCAGCCAAGACGGGTGGCAGATTGAAAAACTGTTTTTT. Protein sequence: CASSQDGWQIEKLFF.

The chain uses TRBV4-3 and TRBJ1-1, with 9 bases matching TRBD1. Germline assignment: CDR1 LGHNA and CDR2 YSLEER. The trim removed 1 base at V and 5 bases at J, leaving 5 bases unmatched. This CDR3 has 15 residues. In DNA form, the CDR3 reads TGCGCCAGCAGCCAAGTCGGGACAGGGTTGACTGAAGCTTTCTTT. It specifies CASSQVGTGLTEAFF.

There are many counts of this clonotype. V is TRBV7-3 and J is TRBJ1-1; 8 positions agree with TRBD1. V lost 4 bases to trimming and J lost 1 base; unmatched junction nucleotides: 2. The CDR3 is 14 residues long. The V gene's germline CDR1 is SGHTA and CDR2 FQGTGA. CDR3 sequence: CASSSTGGNTEAFF. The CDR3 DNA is TGTGCCAGCAGCTCAACAGGGGGGAACACTGAAGCTTTCTTT. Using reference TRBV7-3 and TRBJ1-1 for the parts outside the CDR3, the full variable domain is GAGVSQTPSNKVTEKGKYVELRCDPISGHTALYWYRQSLGQGPEFLIYFQGTGAADDSGLPNDRFFAVRPEGSVSTLKIQRTERGDSAVYLCASSSTGGNTEAFFGQGTRLTVV.

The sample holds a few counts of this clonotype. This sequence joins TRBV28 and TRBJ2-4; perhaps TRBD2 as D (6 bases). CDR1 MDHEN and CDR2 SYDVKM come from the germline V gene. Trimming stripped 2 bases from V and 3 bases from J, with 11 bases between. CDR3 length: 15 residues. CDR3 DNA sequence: TGTGCCAGCAGTTTAAGCGGCGGGAACAAAAACATTCAGTACTTC. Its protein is CASSLSGGNKNIQYF.

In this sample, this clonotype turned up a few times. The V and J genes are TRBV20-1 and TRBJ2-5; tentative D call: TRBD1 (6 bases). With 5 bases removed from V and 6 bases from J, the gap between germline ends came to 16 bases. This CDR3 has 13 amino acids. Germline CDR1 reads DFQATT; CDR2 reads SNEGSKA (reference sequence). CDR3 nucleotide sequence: TGCAGTGCTCTTGACCAGGGGAAAAAGACCCAGTACTTC. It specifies CSALDQGKKTQYF.

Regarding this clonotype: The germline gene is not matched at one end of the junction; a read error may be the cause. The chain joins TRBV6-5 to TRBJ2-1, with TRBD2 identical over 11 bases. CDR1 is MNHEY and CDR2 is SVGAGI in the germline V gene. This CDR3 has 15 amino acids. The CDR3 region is CAGSYQIAGGIEQFF. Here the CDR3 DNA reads TGTGCCGGCAGTTACCAGATAGCGGGAGGGATTGAGCAGTTCTTC.

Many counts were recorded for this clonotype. The CDR3 nucleotides are TGTGCCAGCCGCGGCGGATCCTTTCGGGGAACCGGGGAGCTGTTTTTT. It encodes CASRGGSFRGTGELFF. The chain employs TRBV28 and TRBJ2-2, with TRBD2 as a possible D gene (5 bases). The CDR3 sequence is 16 residues long. Trimming stripped 8 bases from V and 5 bases from J, with 21 bases between. The germline CDR1 and CDR2 sequences are MDHEN and SYDVKM.

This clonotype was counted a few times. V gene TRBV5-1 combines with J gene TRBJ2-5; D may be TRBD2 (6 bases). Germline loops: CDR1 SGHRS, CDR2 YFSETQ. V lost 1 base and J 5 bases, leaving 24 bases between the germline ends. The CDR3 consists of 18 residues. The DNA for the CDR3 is TGCGCCAGCAGCTTGCTTGATGGAGTCGGGACCGGAGGGGAGACCCAGTACTTC. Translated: CASSLLDGVGTGGETQYF.

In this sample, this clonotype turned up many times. CDR3 DNA sequence: TGTGCCAGCAGTGCCCAAAGGGGGCAGAGGGAAAAACTGTTTTTT. It translates to CASSAQRGQREKLFF. The chain joins TRBV28 to TRBJ1-4; 7 bases are shared with TRBD1. The CDR3 extends over 15 amino acids. The germline gives CDR1 MDHEN, CDR2 SYDVKM. V trimming: 5 bases; J trimming: 8 bases; junction bases outside the gene matches: 11.

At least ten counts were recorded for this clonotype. The chain's CDR3 is CASTLSGASYEQYF. Here the CDR3 DNA reads TGTGCCAGCACCCTTAGTGGAGCATCCTACGAGCAGTACTTC. This chain links TRBV11-2 with TRBJ2-7; D is undetermined. Trimming pared 7 bases from V and 1 base from J, leaving 14 bases between. This CDR3 has 14 residues. Germline V gives CDR1 SGHAT, CDR2 FQNNGV.

The CDR3: CASSSTLNTGELFF. CDR3 nucleotides: TGTGCCAGCAGTTCCACCTTGAACACCGGGGAGCTGTTTTTT. The chain recombines TRBV12-3 or TRBV12-4 with TRBJ2-2; D not resolved. There are 14 residues in the CDR3. The V and J ends lost 4 bases and 1 base respectively, with 7 bases between them.

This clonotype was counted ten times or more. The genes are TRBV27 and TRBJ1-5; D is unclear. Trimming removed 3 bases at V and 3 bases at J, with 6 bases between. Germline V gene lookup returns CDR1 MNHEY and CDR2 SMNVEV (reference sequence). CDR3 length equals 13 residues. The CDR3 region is CASSLNINQPQHF. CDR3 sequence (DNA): TGTGCCAGCAGTTTGAACATCAATCAGCCCCAGCATTTT.

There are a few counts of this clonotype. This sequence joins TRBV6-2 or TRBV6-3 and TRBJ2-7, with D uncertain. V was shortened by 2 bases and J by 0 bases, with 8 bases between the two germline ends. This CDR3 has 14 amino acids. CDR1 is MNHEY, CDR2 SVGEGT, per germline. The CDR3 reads CASSYNRNSYEQYF. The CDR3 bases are TGTGCCAGCAGTTACAACCGAAACTCCTACGAGCAGTACTTC.

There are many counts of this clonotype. The DNA of the CDR3 is TGTGCCAGCAGTTGGGCGGGAGGGCCGAGGGACGAGCAGTACTTC. Amino acids: CASSWAGGPRDEQYF. The chain combines TRBV27 with TRBJ2-7; 9 bases align to TRBD2. The CDR3 extends over 15 amino acids. From germline, CDR1 is MNHEY and CDR2 SMNVEV (reference sequence). V was clipped by 4 bases and J by 5 bases; unmatched bases: 9.

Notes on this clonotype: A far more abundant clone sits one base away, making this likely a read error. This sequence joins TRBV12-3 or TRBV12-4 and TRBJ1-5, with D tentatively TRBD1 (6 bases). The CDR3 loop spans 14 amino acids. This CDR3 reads CASSSTGGNQPRHF. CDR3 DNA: TGTGCCAGCAGTTCGACAGGAGGCAATCAGCCCCGGCATTTT.

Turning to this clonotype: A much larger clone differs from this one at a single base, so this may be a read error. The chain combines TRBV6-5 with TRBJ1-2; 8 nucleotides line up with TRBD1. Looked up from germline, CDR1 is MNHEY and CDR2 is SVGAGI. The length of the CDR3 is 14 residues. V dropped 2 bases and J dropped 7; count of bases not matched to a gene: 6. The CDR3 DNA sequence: TGTGCCAGCAGTTACACAAGACAGGGGTTTGGCTACACCTTC. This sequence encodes CASSYTRQGFGYTF.

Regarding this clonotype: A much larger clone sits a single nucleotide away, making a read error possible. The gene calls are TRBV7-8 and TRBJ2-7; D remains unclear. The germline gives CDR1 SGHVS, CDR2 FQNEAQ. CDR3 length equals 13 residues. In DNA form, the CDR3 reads TGTGCCAGCAAGGTTGGCGGTACGTACGAGCAGAACTTC. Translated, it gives CASKVGGTYEQNF. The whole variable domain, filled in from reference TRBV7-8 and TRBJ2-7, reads GAGVSQSPRYKVAKRGQDVALRCDPISGHVSLFWYQQALGQGPEFLTYFQNEAQLDKSGLPSDRFFAERPEGSVSTLKIQRTQQEDSAVYLCASKVGGTYEQNFGPGTRLTVT.